Below, 2 T cell receptor beta chains from the same sample are listed, as sequenced in a study of neurological immune-mediated disorders. In TCRdb, the 5' RACE reads were re-called with MiXCR into one record per CDR3 protein. The sample yields 40,000 or so distinct CDR3 sequences, 2.5% seen once. The sequenced material came from PBMCs. These receptors were collected from a man in his thirties or forties with multiple sclerosis.

This clonotype appeared many times. The gene calls are TRBV7-7 and TRBJ2-7; TRBD2 might be the D (5 bases). V dropped 1 base and J dropped 3 bases, with 13 bases sitting between them. Germline V gene data show CDR1 as SSHAT and CDR2 as FNYEAQ (reference sequence). This CDR3 has 15 amino acids. The CDR3 region has the DNA TGTGCCAGCAGCTTAGTACGGGGTATGGGCTACGAGCAGTACTTC. Translating gives CASSLVRGMGYEQYF.

This clonotype has ten or more counts. This chain links TRBV5-1 with TRBJ2-7; either TRBD1 or TRBD2 may supply D (5 bases each). CDR1 and CDR2 (germline): SGHRS, YFSETQ. The CDR3 is 14 amino acids. Trimming cost V 2 bases and J 2 bases, with 11 bases left between them. CDR3 region: CASSFLRGAYEQYF. As DNA, the CDR3 is TGCGCCAGCAGCTTCCTCCGGGGCGCCTACGAGCAGTACTTC.